This T cell receptor beta chain was sequenced in a study of cytomegalovirus exposure and HLA in healthy donors. The CDR3 contains 14 residues. Looked up from germline, CDR1 is MDHEN and CDR2 is SYDVKM. V trimming: 3 bases; J trimming: 7 bases; junction bases outside the gene matches: 5. Both 60 Vbeta primers and 13 Jbeta primers went into the PCR. Profiling relied on immunoSEQ multiplex PCR, and the TCRdb table lists in-frame clones only, not all of them. Here the sample spans some 140,000 clones, roughly three quarters being singletons. The chain links TRBV28 to TRBJ1-2, with 10 bases fitting TRBD1. Material: PBMCs. This TCR was sampled from a man aged 25-40 years in good health and CMV-seronegative. CDR3 coding DNA: TGTGCCAGCAGTTTTGAAGGACAGGGGGGTGGCTACACCTTC. It codes for CASSFEGQGGGYTF.